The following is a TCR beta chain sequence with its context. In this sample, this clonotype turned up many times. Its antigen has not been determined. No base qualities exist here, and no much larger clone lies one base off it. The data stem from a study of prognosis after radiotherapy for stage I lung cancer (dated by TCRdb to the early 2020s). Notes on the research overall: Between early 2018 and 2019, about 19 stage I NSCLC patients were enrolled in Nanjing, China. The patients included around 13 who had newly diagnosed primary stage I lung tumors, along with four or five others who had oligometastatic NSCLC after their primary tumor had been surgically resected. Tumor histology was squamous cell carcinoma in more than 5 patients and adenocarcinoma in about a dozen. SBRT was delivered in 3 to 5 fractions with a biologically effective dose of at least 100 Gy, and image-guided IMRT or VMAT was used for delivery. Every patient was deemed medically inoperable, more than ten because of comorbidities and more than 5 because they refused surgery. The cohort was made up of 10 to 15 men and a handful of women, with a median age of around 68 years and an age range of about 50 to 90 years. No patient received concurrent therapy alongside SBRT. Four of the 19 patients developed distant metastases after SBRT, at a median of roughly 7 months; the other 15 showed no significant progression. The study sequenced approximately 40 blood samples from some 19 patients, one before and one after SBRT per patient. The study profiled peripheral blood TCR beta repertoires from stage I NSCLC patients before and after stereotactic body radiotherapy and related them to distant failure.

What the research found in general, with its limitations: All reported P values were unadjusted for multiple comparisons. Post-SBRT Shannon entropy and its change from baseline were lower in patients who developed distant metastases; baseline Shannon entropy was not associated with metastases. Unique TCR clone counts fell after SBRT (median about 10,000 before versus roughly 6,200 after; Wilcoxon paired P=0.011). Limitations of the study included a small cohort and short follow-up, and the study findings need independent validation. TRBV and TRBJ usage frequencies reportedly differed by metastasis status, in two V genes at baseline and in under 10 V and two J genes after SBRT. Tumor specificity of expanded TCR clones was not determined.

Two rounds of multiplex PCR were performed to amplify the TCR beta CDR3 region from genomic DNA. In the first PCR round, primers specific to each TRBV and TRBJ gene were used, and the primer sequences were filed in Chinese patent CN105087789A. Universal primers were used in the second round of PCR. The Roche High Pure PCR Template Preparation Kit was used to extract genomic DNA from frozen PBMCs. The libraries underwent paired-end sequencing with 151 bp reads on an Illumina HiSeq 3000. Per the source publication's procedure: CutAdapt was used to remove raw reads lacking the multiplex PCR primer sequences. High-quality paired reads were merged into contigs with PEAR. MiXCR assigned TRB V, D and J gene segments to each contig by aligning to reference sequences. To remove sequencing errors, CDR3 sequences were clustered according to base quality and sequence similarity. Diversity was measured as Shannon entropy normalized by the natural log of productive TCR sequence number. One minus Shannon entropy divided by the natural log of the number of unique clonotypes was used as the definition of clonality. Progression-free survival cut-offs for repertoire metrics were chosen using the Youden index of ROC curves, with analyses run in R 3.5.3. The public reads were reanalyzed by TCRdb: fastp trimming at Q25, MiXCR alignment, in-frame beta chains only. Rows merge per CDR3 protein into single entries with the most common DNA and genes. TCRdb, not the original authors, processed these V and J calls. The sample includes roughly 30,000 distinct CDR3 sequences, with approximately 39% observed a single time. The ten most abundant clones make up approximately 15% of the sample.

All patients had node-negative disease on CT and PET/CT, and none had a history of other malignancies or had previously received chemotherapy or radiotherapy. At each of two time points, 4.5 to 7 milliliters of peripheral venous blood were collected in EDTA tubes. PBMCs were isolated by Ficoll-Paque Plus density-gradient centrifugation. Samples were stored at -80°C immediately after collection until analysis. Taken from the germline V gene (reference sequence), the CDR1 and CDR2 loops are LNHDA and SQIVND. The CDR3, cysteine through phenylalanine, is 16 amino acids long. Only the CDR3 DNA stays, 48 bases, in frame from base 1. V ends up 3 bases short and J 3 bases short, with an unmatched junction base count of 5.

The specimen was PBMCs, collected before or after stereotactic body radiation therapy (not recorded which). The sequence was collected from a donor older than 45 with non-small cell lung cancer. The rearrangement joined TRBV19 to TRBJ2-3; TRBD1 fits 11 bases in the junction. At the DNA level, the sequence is TGTGCCAGTAGTATCGGGGGGACAGGGGGAACAGATACGCAGTATTTT. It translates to CASSIGGTGGTDTQYF.